This passage covers 20 T cell receptor beta chains from one sample sequenced in a study of sequential checkpoint blockade in melanoma. Treatment indicated: randomized to nivolumab then ipilimumab (arm A) or the reverse (arm B). TCRdb's table, derived via immunoSEQ multiplex PCR, lists solely in-frame clones and lacks some. This repertoire shows about 18,000 clones, roughly 73% found once; its top ten account for 4% to 6%. The sequences come from tumor tissue (inferred from file names), collected from a patient given nivolumab and ipilimumab in sequence. These receptors were collected from a human donor with melanoma.

The chain uses TRBV7-7 and TRBJ2-7, with D perhaps matching TRBD2 (7 bases). Germline V gene lookup returns CDR1 SSHAT and CDR2 FNYEAQ (reference sequence). The V end lost 5 bases, the J end lost 3 bases, and 17 bases lay between the germline ends. The CDR3 has 15 residues. In DNA, the CDR3 is TGTGCCAGCAGCCAAGGGGGAGGGATACTCTACGAGCAGTACTTC. Its translation: CASSQGGGILYEQYF.

Relative to its sample, this clone is medium-sized. The rearrangement joins TRBV28 to TRBJ1-3; no clear D gene. V was pared by 4 bases and J by 1 base, with 14 bases between. Germline V gene sequence: CDR1 MDHEN, CDR2 SYDVKM. The CDR3 consists of 16 residues. In DNA, the CDR3 is TGTGCCAGCAGTTCCTCGACGGTGTCGTCTGGAAACACCATATATTTT. Amino acids: CASSSSTVSSGNTIYF. Full variable domain (outside the CDR3, taken from reference TRBV28 and TRBJ1-3): DVKVTQSSRYLVKRTGEKVFLECVQDMDHENMFWYRQDPGLGLRLIYFSYDVKMKEKGDIPEGYSVSREKKERFSLILESASTNQTSMYLCASSSSTVSSGNTIYFGEGSWLTVV.

This clone was detected a few times. The chain combines TRBV30 with TRBJ1-1; unclear D gene. From germline, CDR1 is GTSNPN and CDR2 SVGIG (reference sequence). The CDR3 consists of 13 residues. Trimming cost V 4 bases and J 1 base, with 10 bases left between them. CDR3 nucleotides: TGTGCCTGGATTGGGCAGACGAACACTGAAGCTTTCTTT. This translates into CAWIGQTNTEAFF.

The chain recombines TRBV18 with TRBJ2-5, with 12 bases aligning to TRBD2. With 2 bases clipped from V and 5 bases from J, the junction kept 6 bases outside the gene matches. Germline assignment: CDR1 KGHSH and CDR2 LQKENI. The CDR3 runs 16 residues. The CDR3 sequence: CASSPSSGGAGETQYF. The CDR3 region has the DNA TGTGCCAGCTCACCATCTAGCGGGGGGGCCGGTGAGACCCAGTACTTC.

The chain recombines TRBV14 with TRBJ2-5; D is unclear. The CDR3 is 12 amino acids. V lost 1 base, J lost 3 bases, and 3 bases lay in between. CDR1 is SGHDN, CDR2 FVKESK, per germline. The CDR3: CASSQAEETQYF. The CDR3 DNA follows: TGTGCCAGCAGCCAAGCAGAAGAGACCCAGTACTTC.

This clone was detected a few times. The V gene is TRBV6-7, the J gene TRBJ1-2, with 11 positions matching TRBD1. TRBV6-7 is an ORF; its function is uncertain. This CDR3 has 16 amino acids. The junction had 9 bases not matched to a gene; V was cut back by 5 bases and J by 4 bases. The CDR3 here is CASSPKTGTGGYGYTF. CDR3 coding DNA: TGTGCCAGCAGTCCCAAAACCGGGACAGGGGGCTATGGCTACACCTTC.

V gene TRBV5-1 combines with J gene TRBJ2-7; D gene uncertain. The length of the CDR3 is 14 residues. Trimming took off 3 bases at V and 0 bases at J, with 10 bases between the two ends. CDR1 SGHRS and CDR2 YFSETQ come from the germline V gene. The CDR3 is CASSSSWASYEQYF. The CDR3 bases are TGCGCCAGCAGCTCCAGCTGGGCCTCCTACGAGCAGTACTTC.

In its sample, this clone was seen a few times. The chain joins TRBV7-5 to TRBJ1-2. TRBV7-5 counts as a pseudogene. CDR3 length: 15 amino acids. The CDR3 region is CASSLGTLANYGYTF. In DNA, the CDR3 is TGTGCCAGCAGCTTAGGCACGTTAGCTAACTATGGCTACACCTTC.

CDR3 bases: TGTGCCAGCTCACCCCCAGGAGGGGCAGAGACCCAGTACTTC. It specifies CASSPPGGAETQYF. The gene calls are TRBV18 and TRBJ2-5; TRBD2 might be the D (6 bases). From germline, CDR1 is KGHSH and CDR2 LQKENI. There are 14 residues in the CDR3. Trimming took off 3 bases at V and 4 bases at J, with 12 bases between the two ends.

V is TRBV5-8 and J is TRBJ1-1, with D perhaps matching TRBD1 (5 bases). The CDR3 covers 13 residues. Germline V CDR1 and CDR2: SGHTS, YDEGEE. Trimming pared 4 bases from V and 6 bases from J, leaving 13 bases between. CDR3 DNA sequence: TGTGCCAGCAGCAGGACATTTACGGCTGAAGCTTTCTTT. It translates to CASSRTFTAEAFF. Looking up the rest from reference TRBV5-8 and TRBJ1-1 gives the full variable domain: EAGVTQSPTHLIKTRGQQATLRCSPISGHTSVYWYQQALGLGLQFLLWYDEGEERNRGNFPPRFSGRQFPNYSSELNVNALELEDSALYLCASSRTFTAEAFFGQGTRLTVV.

The V and J genes are TRBV10-1 and TRBJ2-2; D may correspond to TRBD1 or TRBD2 (5 bases each). V was trimmed by 2 bases and J by 7 bases, leaving 14 bases between them. This CDR3 contains 15 residues. The V gene's germline CDR1 is WNHNN and CDR2 SYGVQD (reference sequence). The chain's CDR3 is CASSEGLPGGGELFF. For the CDR3, the DNA is TGCGCCAGCAGTGAGGGACTCCCTGGGGGCGGGGAGCTGTTTTTT.

The rearrangement joins TRBV7-6 to TRBJ1-3; no clear D. There are 14 residues in the CDR3. Per germline, CDR1 SGHVS and CDR2 FNYEAQ. With 3 bases removed from V and 3 bases from J, the gap between germline ends came to 9 bases. This CDR3 reads CASSLGAYGNTIYF. CDR3 sequence (DNA): TGTGCCAGCAGCTTGGGAGCTTATGGAAACACCATATATTTT.

This sequence joins TRBV11-3 and TRBJ1-2, with TRBD1 matching 7 bases. The length of the CDR3 is 15 residues. J lost 7 bases, V lost 1 base, and 9 bases had no gene match. Per germline, CDR1 SGHNT and CDR2 YENEEA. CDR3 region: CASSLGGGGTIGYTF. For the CDR3, the DNA is TGTGCCAGCAGCTTAGGAGGAGGGGGCACGATTGGCTACACCTTC.

This rearrangement joins TRBV11-3 to TRBJ1-4, with a weak D call TRBD1 (5 bases). The V gene lost 3 bases and the J gene lost 3 bases, with 8 bases spanning the gap. This CDR3 is built from 14 residues. The germline CDR1 and CDR2 sequences are SGHNT and YENEEA. The CDR3 DNA reads TGTGCCAGCAGCTTTCAGGGCCCTAATGAAAAACTGTTTTTT. It translates to CASSFQGPNEKLFF.

The chain combines TRBV28 with TRBJ2-7, with D possibly matching TRBD2 (5 bases). V was trimmed by 6 bases and J by 2 bases, leaving 11 bases between them. The CDR3 spans 13 residues. Germline values: CDR1 MDHEN, CDR2 SYDVKM. CDR3 bases: TGTGCCAGCAGGGAACGGGGAACCTACGAGCAGTACTTC. Encoded protein: CASRERGTYEQYF.

This clone was seen just once. This chain connects TRBV6-8 to TRBJ1-3; TRBD1 is a possible D gene (6 bases). Looked up from germline, CDR1 is MNHGY and CDR2 is SAAAGT. The CDR3 totals 16 residues. V lost 5 bases to trimming and J lost 3 bases, with 17 bases between them. This CDR3 is CASSDQPGQFGNTIYF. The CDR3 DNA reads TGTGCCAGCAGTGACCAACCCGGACAGTTTGGAAACACCATATATTTT.

This chain links TRBV11-3 with TRBJ1-1; D is undetermined. The CDR3 runs 15 residues. V was trimmed by 5 bases and J by 1 base, leaving 14 bases between them. Germline V gene sequence: CDR1 SGHNT, CDR2 YENEEA. The chain's CDR3 is CASSMWTLANTEAFF. The CDR3 bases are TGTGCCAGCAGCATGTGGACTCTAGCGAACACTGAAGCTTTCTTT.

V and J are TRBV10-2 and TRBJ2-1; D tentatively reads TRBD1 or TRBD2 (5 bases each). In germline, CDR1 is WSHSY, CDR2 SAAADI. This CDR3 has 14 residues. V was clipped by 4 bases and J by 8 bases, with 15 bases between them. The CDR3 coding sequence is TGCGCCAGCAGTGGTGGGGGACCGAGGGATGAGCAGTTCTTC. It encodes CASSGGGPRDEQFF.

This clone was seen once. The chain links TRBV1 to TRBJ2-3; the table names TRBD2, a call not compared with the DNA. TRBV1 constitutes a pseudogene. CDR3 size: 13 residues. The CDR3 region is CASSQYSTDTQYF. CDR3 nucleotide sequence: TGCGCCAGCAGCCAGTATAGCACAGATACGCAGTATTTT.

This clone has a handful of counts. The chain combines TRBV6-8 with TRBJ1-2, with D unclear. Germline V lookup: CDR1 MNHGY, CDR2 SAAAGT. CDR3 length: 14 residues. V gave up 7 bases and J gave up 8 bases, with 20 bases separating them. The CDR3 nucleotides read TGTGCCAGCATACGATTCCAGGACCCGGTGGGCTACACCTTC. This codes for CASIRFQDPVGYTF.